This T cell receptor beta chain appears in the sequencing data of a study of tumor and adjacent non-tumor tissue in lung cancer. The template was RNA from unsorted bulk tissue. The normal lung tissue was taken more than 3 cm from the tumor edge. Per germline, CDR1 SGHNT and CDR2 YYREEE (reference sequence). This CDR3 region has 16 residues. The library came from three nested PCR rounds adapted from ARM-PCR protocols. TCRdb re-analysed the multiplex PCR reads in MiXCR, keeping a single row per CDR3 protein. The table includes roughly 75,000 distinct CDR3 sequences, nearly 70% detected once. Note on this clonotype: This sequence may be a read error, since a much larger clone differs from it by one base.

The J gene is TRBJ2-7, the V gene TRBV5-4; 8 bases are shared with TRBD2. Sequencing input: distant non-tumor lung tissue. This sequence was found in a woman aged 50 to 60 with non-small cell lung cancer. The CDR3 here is CAGSLGAGDGSYEQYF. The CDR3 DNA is TGTGCCGGCAGCTTGGGAGCGGGAGATGGATCCTACGAGCAGTACTTC.